The rows below give T cell receptor beta chains drawn from one sample of a study of cytomegalovirus exposure and HLA in healthy donors. Measured with immunoSEQ multiplex PCR; TCRdb has only the in-frame clones, and not every one. Altogether around 130,000 clones are present, roughly 79% being singletons, with the ten largest covering roughly 1.9%. Sequencing was done on a sample of PBMCs. The receptors stem from a woman aged 50 to 60 in good health and CMV-seronegative. Each CDR3 is given without its conserved first and last residue. The order of the fields is J gene, V gene, clone size, CDR3 protein. The size entry is marked missing in some rows and otherwise reads once, few, many or a size class.

TRBJ2-5	TRBV9	NA	ASSVASGGQETQY
TRBJ2-3	TRBV5-1	NA	ASSLVGQGSDTQY
TRBJ2-2	TRBV6-1	NA	ASSGIQGATNTGELF
TRBJ2-3	TRBV27	NA	ASSSPPGRTDTQY
TRBJ2-2	TRBV7-9	NA	ASIWSNRNTGELF
TRBJ2-1	TRBV4-3	NA	ASSQDWQGAYNEQF
TRBJ1-2	TRBV4-1	NA	ASSRDEGGGYT
TRBJ2-3	TRBV6-5	NA	ASRVGQTGTDTQY
TRBJ1-3	TRBV14	few	ASSQNRPKYSGNTIY
TRBJ2-7	TRBV11-2	NA	ASSLEGGRSYEQY
TRBJ2-3	TRBV7-9	NA	ASSLGASSDTQY
TRBJ2-3	TRBV5-6	NA	ASSLERGLNTDTQY
TRBJ1-2	TRBV2	NA	ASSSPTLGTGGVRGYT
TRBJ1-2	TRBV9	NA	ASSVQGTVHGYT
TRBJ1-5	TRBV19	NA	ASSIDKIQPQH
TRBJ1-1	TRBV7-9	few	ASSRSRDFHMNTEAF
TRBJ1-2	TRBV6-5	once	ASSSARGLGYT
TRBJ2-3	TRBV27	NA	ASSLWGKSTDTQY
TRBJ1-1	TRBV25-1	NA	ASSGQGGSNTEAF
TRBJ2-7	TRBV5-1	NA	ASSLGQRTYEQY
TRBJ2-1	TRBV9	NA	ASSVGLAGVDNEQF
TRBJ2-3	TRBV4-3	NA	ASSQGAYLSTDTQY
TRBJ1-2	TRBV4-3	NA	ASSQEEYSYGYP
TRBJ1-2	TRBV10-2	NA	ASSESGSNYGYT
TRBJ1-1	TRBV29-1	NA	SAADRANTEAF
TRBJ1-3	TRBV5-6	NA	ASSTLQGKGNTIY